This T cell receptor (beta chain) derives from a study of cytomegalovirus exposure and HLA in healthy donors. Study context: Among around 180 million T cells, an earlier analysis found 117 million unique TCR beta sequences. Study-wide findings and caveats: According to an earlier analysis, most TCR beta V segments yielded productive rearrangements about 87% or about 30% of the time. According to reports, the classifier identified cytomegalovirus status with high specificity and sensitivity.

For this clone: The antigen is undetermined.

60 Vbeta and 13 Jbeta primers were used in PCR. TCRdb's table, derived via immunoSEQ multiplex PCR, lists solely in-frame clones and lacks some. Its listing shows some 150,000 clones. The CDR3 is 14 residues long. J lost 1 base, V lost 7 bases, and 4 bases had no gene match. Germline V lookup: CDR1 LNHDA, CDR2 SQIVND (reference sequence). Sequences were obtained from PBMCs. The receptor was isolated from a woman aged 18-30 years in good health and CMV-seronegative. V is TRBV19 and J is TRBJ2-5; the match to TRBD1 covers 9 bases. The CDR3 reads CASKEQGAQETQYF. CDR3 nucleotides: TGTGCCAGTAAGGAACAGGGGGCCCAAGAGACCCAGTACTTC.